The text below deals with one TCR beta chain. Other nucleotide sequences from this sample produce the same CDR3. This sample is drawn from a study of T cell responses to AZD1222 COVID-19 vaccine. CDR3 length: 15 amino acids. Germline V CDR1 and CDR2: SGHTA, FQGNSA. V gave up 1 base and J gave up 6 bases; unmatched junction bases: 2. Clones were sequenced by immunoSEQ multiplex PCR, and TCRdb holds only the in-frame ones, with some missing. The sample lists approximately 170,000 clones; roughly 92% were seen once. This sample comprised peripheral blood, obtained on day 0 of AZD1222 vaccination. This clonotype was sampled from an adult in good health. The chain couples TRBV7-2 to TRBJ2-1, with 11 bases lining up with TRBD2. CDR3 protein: CASSLGLAGGNEQFF. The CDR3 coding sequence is TGTGCCAGCAGCTTAGGCCTAGCGGGGGGCAATGAGCAGTTCTTC. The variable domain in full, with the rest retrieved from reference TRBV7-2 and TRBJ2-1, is GAGVSQSPSNKVTEKGKDVELRCDPISGHTALYWYRQSLGQGLEFLIYFQGNSAPDKSGLPSDRFSAERTGGSVSTLTIQRTQQEDSAVYLCASSLGLAGGNEQFFGPGTRLTVL.